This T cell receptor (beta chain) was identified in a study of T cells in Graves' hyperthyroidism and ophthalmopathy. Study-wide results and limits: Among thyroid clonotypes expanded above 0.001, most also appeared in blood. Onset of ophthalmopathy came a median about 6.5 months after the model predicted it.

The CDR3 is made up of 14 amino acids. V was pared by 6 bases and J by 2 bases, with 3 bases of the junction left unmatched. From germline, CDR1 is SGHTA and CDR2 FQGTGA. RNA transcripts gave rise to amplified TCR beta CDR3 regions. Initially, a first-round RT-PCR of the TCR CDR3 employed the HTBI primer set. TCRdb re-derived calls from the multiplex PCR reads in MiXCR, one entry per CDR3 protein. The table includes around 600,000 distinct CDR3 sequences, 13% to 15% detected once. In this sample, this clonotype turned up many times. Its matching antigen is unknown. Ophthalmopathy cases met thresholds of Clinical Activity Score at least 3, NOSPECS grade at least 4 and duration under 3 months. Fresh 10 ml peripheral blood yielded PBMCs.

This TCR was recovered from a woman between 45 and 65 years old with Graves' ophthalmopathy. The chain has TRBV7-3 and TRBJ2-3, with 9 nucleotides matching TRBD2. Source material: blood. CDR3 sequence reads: CASSQGLATDTQYF. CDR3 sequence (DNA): TGTGCCAGCAGTCAGGGACTAGCCACAGATACGCAGTATTTT. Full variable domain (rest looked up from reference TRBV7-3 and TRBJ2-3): GAGVSQTPSNKVTEKGKYVELRCDPISGHTALYWYRQSLGQGPEFLIYFQGTGAADDSGLPNDRFFAVRPEGSVSTLKIQRTERGDSAVYLCASSQGLATDTQYFGPGTRLTVL.